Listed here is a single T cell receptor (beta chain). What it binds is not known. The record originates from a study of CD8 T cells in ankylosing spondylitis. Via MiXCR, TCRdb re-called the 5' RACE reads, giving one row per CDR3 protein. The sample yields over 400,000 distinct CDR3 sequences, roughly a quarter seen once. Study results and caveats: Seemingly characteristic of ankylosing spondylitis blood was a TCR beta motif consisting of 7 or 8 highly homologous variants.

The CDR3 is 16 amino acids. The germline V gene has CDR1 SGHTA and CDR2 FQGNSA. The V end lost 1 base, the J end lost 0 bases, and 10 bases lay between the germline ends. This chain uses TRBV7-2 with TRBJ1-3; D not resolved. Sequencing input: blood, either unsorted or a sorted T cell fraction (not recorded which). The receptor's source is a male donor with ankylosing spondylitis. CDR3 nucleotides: TGTGCCAGCAGCTTAGTGGGCGGCAACTCTGGAAACACCATATATTTT. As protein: CASSLVGGNSGNTIYF. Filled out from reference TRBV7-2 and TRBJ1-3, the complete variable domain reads GAGVSQSPSNKVTEKGKDVELRCDPISGHTALYWYRQSLGQGLEFLIYFQGNSAPDKSGLPSDRFSAERTGGSVSTLTIQRTQQEDSAVYLCASSLVGGNSGNTIYFGEGSWLTVV.